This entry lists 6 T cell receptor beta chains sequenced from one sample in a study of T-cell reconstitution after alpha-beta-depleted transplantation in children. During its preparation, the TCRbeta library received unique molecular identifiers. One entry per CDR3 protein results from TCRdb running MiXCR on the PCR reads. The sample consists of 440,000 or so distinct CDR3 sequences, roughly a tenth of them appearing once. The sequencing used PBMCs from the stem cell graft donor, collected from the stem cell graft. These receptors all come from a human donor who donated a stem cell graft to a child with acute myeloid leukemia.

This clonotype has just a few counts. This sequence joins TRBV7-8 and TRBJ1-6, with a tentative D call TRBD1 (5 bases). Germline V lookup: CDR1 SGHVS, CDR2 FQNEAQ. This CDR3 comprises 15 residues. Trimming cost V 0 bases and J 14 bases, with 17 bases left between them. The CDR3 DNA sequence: TGTGCCAGCAGCTTAGCTGGAAGGGGCCGTTTGGCCCTCCACTTT. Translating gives CASSLAGRGRLALHF.

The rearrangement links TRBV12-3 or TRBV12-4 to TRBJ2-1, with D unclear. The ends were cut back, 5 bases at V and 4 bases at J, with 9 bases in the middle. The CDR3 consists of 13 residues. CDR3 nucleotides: TGTGCCAGCAGTGCCGACGGTTACAATGAGCAGTTCTTC. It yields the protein CASSADGYNEQFF.

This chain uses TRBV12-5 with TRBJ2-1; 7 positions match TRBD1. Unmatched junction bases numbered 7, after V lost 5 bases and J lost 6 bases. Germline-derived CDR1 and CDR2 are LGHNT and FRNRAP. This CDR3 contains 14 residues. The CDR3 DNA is TGTGCTAGTGGTCTCCGGACAGGCGGCAATGAGCAGTTCTTC. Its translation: CASGLRTGGNEQFF. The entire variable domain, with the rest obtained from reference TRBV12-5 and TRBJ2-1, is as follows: DARVTQTPRHKVTEMGQEVTMRCQPILGHNTVFWYRQTMMQGLELLAYFRNRAPLDDSGMPKDRFSAEMPDATLATLKIQPSEPRDSAVYFCASGLRTGGNEQFFGPGTRLTVL.

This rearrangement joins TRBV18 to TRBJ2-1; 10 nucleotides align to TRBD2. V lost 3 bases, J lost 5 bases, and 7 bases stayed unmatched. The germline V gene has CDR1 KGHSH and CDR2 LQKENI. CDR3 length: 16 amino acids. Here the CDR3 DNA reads TGTGCCAGCTCACCCGGAACTAGCGGGACTAACAATGAGCAGTTCTTC. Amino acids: CASSPGTSGTNNEQFF. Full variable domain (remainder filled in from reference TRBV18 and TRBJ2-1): NAGVMQNPRHLVRRRGQEARLRCSPMKGHSHVYWYRQLPEEGLKFMVYLQKENIIDESGMPKERFSAEFPKEGPSILRIQQVVRGDSAAYFCASSPGTSGTNNEQFFGPGTRLTVL.

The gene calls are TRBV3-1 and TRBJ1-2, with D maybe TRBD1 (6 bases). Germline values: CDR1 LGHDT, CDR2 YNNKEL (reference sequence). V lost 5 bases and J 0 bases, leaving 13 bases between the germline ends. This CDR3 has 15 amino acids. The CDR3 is CASSYRQAANYGYTF. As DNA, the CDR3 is TGTGCCAGCAGCTACCGACAGGCTGCTAACTATGGCTACACCTTC.

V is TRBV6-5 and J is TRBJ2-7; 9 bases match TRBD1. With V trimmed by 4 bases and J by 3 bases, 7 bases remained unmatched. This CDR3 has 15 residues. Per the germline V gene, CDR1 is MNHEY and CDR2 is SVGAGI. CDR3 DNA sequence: TGTGCCAGCAGTTCTTCCGGGACAGGGATCTACGAGCAGTACTTC. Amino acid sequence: CASSSSGTGIYEQYF.